What follows describes a single T cell receptor beta chain. Time point: pre-sensitization, week 0. Treatment meaning: therapeutic diphenylcyclopropenone sensitization with weekly scalp DPC. TCRdb re-called the RACE reads through MiXCR, storing one row per CDR3 protein. Of tens of thousands of distinct CDR3 sequences in the sample, 12% to 15% were seen once. The record originates from a study of human T cells and chemical hapten exposure. CDR3 length: 11 residues. V shed 8 bases and J shed 3 bases, with 7 bases lying between them. Looked up from germline, CDR1 is KGHSH and CDR2 is LQKENI. The starting material was whole blood, obtained in connection with sensitization to the hapten diphenylcyclopropenone (DPC). The rearrangement uses TRBV18 and TRBJ1-1; D is uncertain. This TCR was recovered from a woman aged 45-65 years with alopecia areata. Some clones in this sample may be carry-over from other donors' samples. In nucleotides, the CDR3 is TGTGCCAGCCGGGAGGACACTGAAGCTTTCTTT. This codes for CASREDTEAFF.